A selection of T cell receptor beta chains follows, all from one sample in a study of CD8+ T cells in alopecia areata. The table came from immunoSEQ multiplex PCR; TCRdb's copy has only in-frame clones and leaves some out. The repertoire holds roughly 150,000 clones, with 55% as singletons. The sequenced material came from CD4+ T cells sorted from blood. The receptors stem from a human donor in good health. Both conserved end residues are part of each CDR3. A D gene is named only where the DNA matches it firmly. Rows give clone size only sometimes, using once, few, many, or a class for an expanded clone.

CDR3 length	V gene	clone size	D gene	J gene	CDR3 DNA	CDR3 protein
16	TRBV2	.	.	TRBJ2-1	TGTGCCAGCAGTGAAGGGGACCTGATTATCTACAATGAGCAGTTCTTC	CASSEGDLIIYNEQFF
13	TRBV6-6	.	.	TRBJ1-1	TGTGCCAGCAGCCTGGGGAGTAACACTGAAGCTTTCTTT	CASSLGSNTEAFF
18	TRBV25-1	.	TRBD2	TRBJ2-1	TGTGCCAGCAGTGAATTCCCCCTCGCCGGGACTAGTTGGAATGAGCAGTTCTTC	CASSEFPLAGTSWNEQFF
14	TRBV14	.	.	TRBJ1-5	TGTGCCAGCAGCCAAGTGGGGGGGAATCAGCCCCAGCATTTT	CASSQVGGNQPQHF
16	TRBV15	.	.	TRBJ2-7	TGTGCCACCAGCAGTTCCAAATTTCCGGTTCGCTACGAGCAGTACTTC	CATSSSKFPVRYEQYF
14	TRBV7-2	.	TRBD2	TRBJ2-5	TGTGCCAGCAGCTTAGTTGATAGCGGGAGCACCCAGTACTTC	CASSLVDSGSTQYF
14	TRBV5-1	.	.	TRBJ2-5	TGCGCCAGCAGCTACGCGAGAGCCGAAGAGACCCAGTACTTC	CASSYARAEETQYF
15	TRBV27	.	TRBD2	TRBJ2-3	TGTGCCAGCAGTTTTATGGGGGGGAGCACAGATACGCAGTATTTT	CASSFMGGSTDTQYF
14	TRBV29-1	few	.	TRBJ1-1	TGCAGCGCGGTGGTCCTGGCGGGTAACACTGAAGCTTTCTTT	CSAVVLAGNTEAFF
15	TRBV11-2	.	TRBD2	TRBJ2-1	TGTGCCAGCAGCTTAGGGACTAGCGGGATGAATGAGCAGTTCTTC	CASSLGTSGMNEQFF
15	TRBV6-1	.	.	TRBJ1-5	TGTGCCAGCAGCCCGGTGAGGGGAGGGTATCAGCCCCAGCATTTT	CASSPVRGGYQPQHF
10	TRBV27	few	.	TRBJ2-3	TGTGCCAGCAATCCAGATACGCAGTATTTT	CASNPDTQYF
11	TRBV7-9	few	.	TRBJ1-2	TGTGCCAGCAGCTCCAGCGATGGCTACACCTTC	CASSSSDGYTF
14	TRBV7-2	.	.	TRBJ2-7	TGTGCCAGCAGCTTAGGTAGAGGTCTGAACGAGCAGTACTTC	CASSLGRGLNEQYF
17	TRBV18	few	.	TRBJ1-1	TGTGCCAGCTCACCTCAGGCCCTACTGGGAAGGGACACTGAAGCTTTCTTT	CASSPQALLGRDTEAFF
14	TRBV7-2	.	.	TRBJ2-1	TGTGCCAGCAGCCCGCACGACTCCGGCGATGAGCAGTTCTTC	CASSPHDSGDEQFF
11	TRBV11-2	.	.	TRBJ2-5	TGTGCCAGCAGCTTAAAAGGGACCCAGTACTTC	CASSLKGTQYF
15	TRBV28	once	.	TRBJ2-7	TGTGCCAGCAGTTTGACAGGGAGGAGCTCCTACGAGCAGTACTTC	CASSLTGRSSYEQYF
15	TRBV4-1	.	TRBD2	TRBJ2-7	TGCGCCAGCAGCCAAGCCCCGGCGGGAGCAGGCGAGCAGTACTTC	CASSQAPAGAGEQYF
15	TRBV7-9	few	.	TRBJ2-3	TGTGCCAGCAGCGCACCTACAGGGATCGTAGATACGCAGTATTTT	CASSAPTGIVDTQYF
13	TRBV6-1	.	TRBD1	TRBJ1-1	TGTGCCAGCACCCGGGACAGGGCCACTGAAGCTTTCTTT	CASTRDRATEAFF
13	TRBV29-1	.	.	TRBJ2-1	TGCAGCGTTGTATCCGTCTTGGACAATGAGCAGTTCTTC	CSVVSVLDNEQFF
16	TRBV28	.	TRBD1	TRBJ2-4	TGTGCCAGCAGTTTGTTCGGACAGGGCTGGGAAAACATTCAGTACTTC	CASSLFGQGWENIQYF
12	TRBV29-1	once	.	TRBJ2-1	TGCAGCGTTGATTCTGGGTATTATGAGCAGTTCTTC	CSVDSGYYEQFF
16	TRBV4-1	once	TRBD1	TRBJ2-4	TGCGCCGGCAGCCAAGACAGGGCCCTAGCCAAAAACATTCAGTACTTC	CAGSQDRALAKNIQYF